The rows below give T cell receptor beta chains drawn from one sample of a study of identical twins. TCRdb recomputed calls from the 5' RACE reads with MiXCR, one row per CDR3 protein. The sample contains roughly 720,000 distinct CDR3 sequences, roughly 18% of which appear only once. This same sample was also part of a study on T cells expressing NK-cell markers.

Sequencing used PBMCs. The origin of the receptors is a woman aged 18-35 years in good health. Both conserved end residues are part of each CDR3. Each record gives: D gene, clone size, V gene, J gene, CDR3 DNA, CDR3 protein. A D gene is named only where the DNA matches it firmly. Clone size appears in some rows only: once, few, many, or a class for an expanded clone.

>NA|NA|TRBV12-3/TRBV12-4|TRBJ1-2
TGTGCCATCGCCGGACCACTCTCCGGATATGGCTACACCTTC
CAIAGPLSGYGYTF
>TRBD2|NA|TRBV15|TRBJ2-5
TGTGCCACCAGCAGAGGGACTAGCCTTGTCGGGGAGACCCAGTACTTC
CATSRGTSLVGETQYF
>TRBD2|few|TRBV6-5|TRBJ2-1
TGTGCCAGCAGTTACCCGACCTTAGCGGGGGAGAATGAGCAGTTCTTC
CASSYPTLAGENEQFF
>TRBD2|NA|TRBV19|TRBJ2-1
TGTGCCAGTAGTAAGACTAGCGGGGGGGCCCGGAAGCAGTTCTTC
CASSKTSGGARKQFF
>NA|few|TRBV12-3/TRBV12-4|TRBJ1-2
TGTGCCAGCACCGATAGGTTCGGGGGCTACACCTTC
CASTDRFGGYTF
>NA|few|TRBV20-1|TRBJ2-5
TGCAGTGCTCACTTGCAAAGTGGAGAGACCCAGTACTTC
CSAHLQSGETQYF
>NA|NA|TRBV7-2|TRBJ1-1
TGTGCCAGCAGCTTAGGTCCCTCAGGGCCCGAAGCTTTCTTT
CASSLGPSGPEAFF
>NA|NA|TRBV19|TRBJ2-1
TGTGCCAGCACCCCAATGGGGGGTGGCAACAATGAGCAGTTCTTC
CASTPMGGGNNEQFF
>NA|few|TRBV20-1|TRBJ2-3
TGCAGTGCTGGAGTCTTTGGGGGAAACACAGATACGCAGTATTTT
CSAGVFGGNTDTQYF
>TRBD2|once|TRBV4-1|TRBJ2-2
TGCGCCAGCAGCCAAGAGGCGGGAGTGGCGGAGCTGTTTTTT
CASSQEAGVAELFF
>NA|NA|TRBV12-3/TRBV12-4|TRBJ1-5
TGTGCCAGCAGACTCGCCGGGACTAGCAATCAGCCCCAGCATTTT
CASRLAGTSNQPQHF
>NA|few|TRBV12-3/TRBV12-4|TRBJ2-7
TGTGCCAGCAGTTTACTAGCTTCGGTCGAGCAGTACTTC
CASSLLASVEQYF
>TRBD2|few|TRBV6-2/TRBV6-3|TRBJ2-7
TGTGCCAGCAGTTACTGGAGTCTAGCGGGGTTGTACGAGCAGTACTTC
CASSYWSLAGLYEQYF
>NA|few|TRBV7-2|TRBJ2-3
TGTGCCAGCAGCGAATACCTAGCGTTGACGCAGTATTTT
CASSEYLALTQYF
>TRBD1|few|TRBV20-1|TRBJ2-2
TGCAGTGCTAGAGAGGGTACAGGGGCTCGGACCGGGGAGCTGTTTTTT
CSAREGTGARTGELFF
>NA|few|TRBV5-1|TRBJ2-5
TGCGCCAGCAGCGGGCGAAGAGCGCGAGAGACCCAGTACTTC
CASSGRRARETQYF
>NA|NA|TRBV29-1|TRBJ2-1
TGCAGCGTTGATCAATCTAGCGCGCAGTTCTTC
CSVDQSSAQFF